This T cell receptor beta chain was captured in a study of T-cell reconstitution after alpha-beta-depleted transplantation in children (dated by TCRdb to 2016 to 2017). For the wider study: T-cell immune reconstitution after TCRalphabeta/CD19-depleted allogeneic hematopoietic cell transplantation in children was quantitatively tracked in the study by means of TCR repertoire profiling.

The sample holds a few counts of this clonotype. Its antigen has not been determined. The record has no base qualities; no much larger clone is one base away. The library came from PCR. Sequencing relied on an Illumina HiSeq 2500. TCR library preparation used molecular barcoding, with unique molecular identifiers applied to normalize quantification of the TCRbeta repertoire. TCRdb ran its own pipeline on the public reads, namely fastp trimming at Q25 and MiXCR clone calling, and kept in-frame beta chains. Every entry covers one CDR3 protein and lists the most common genes and DNA from its rows. The sample data list 450,000 to 600,000 distinct CDR3 sequences, and less than 35% of these were observed just once. Around 2.3% of the sample is held by the ten biggest clonotypes. From V the trimming removes 1 base and from J it removes 3 bases, while the gene matches leave 4 bases of the junction unaccounted for. Looking up the germline V gene yields CDR1 SGHTA and CDR2 FQGNSA. From cysteine to phenylalanine, the CDR3 is 15 amino acids long. Just the 45-base CDR3 DNA is kept, in frame starting at base 1.

This TCR was sampled from a human donor who donated a stem cell graft to a child with aplastic anemia. The chain is made from TRBV7-2 and TRBJ2-7; a stretch of 9 junction bases matches TRBD1. The sample in question was PBMCs from the stem cell graft donor, obtained from the stem cell graft. The CDR3 amino acid sequence is: CASSLEDRGGYEQYF. The DNA is TGTGCCAGCAGCTTAGAAGACAGGGGGGGCTACGAGCAGTACTTC.